This record concerns one T cell receptor (beta chain) sequence. These data come from a study of blood T cell repertoires in COVID-19. TCRdb's table, derived via immunoSEQ multiplex PCR, lists solely in-frame clones and lacks some. The table has 95,000 to 150,000 clones, roughly four fifths seen once. The germline CDR1 and CDR2 sequences are SGHNT and YENEEA. V shed 5 bases, J shed 5 bases, and the junction held 8 bases outside the gene matches. The CDR3 consists of 16 residues. Material for sequencing was peripheral blood. The rearrangement uses TRBV11-3 and TRBJ2-2, with 10 nucleotides matching TRBD2. This receptor was taken from a man aged 25-40 years with COVID-19, enrolled during active disease. CDR3 residues: CASSRSGGADTGELFF. The CDR3 nucleotides are TGTGCCAGCAGCCGGAGCGGGGGGGCGGATACCGGGGAGCTGTTTTTT.